The 25 T cell receptor beta chains in this list originate from one sample, sequenced in a study of blood T cell repertoires in COVID-19. The table came from immunoSEQ multiplex PCR; TCRdb's copy has only in-frame clones and leaves some out. This repertoire shows some 450,000 clones, about 87% found once; its top ten account for roughly an eighth. Sequencing was carried out using peripheral blood. These receptors all stem from a woman in her fifties or sixties with COVID-19, enrolled during active disease.

Regarding this clone: At one end the junction does not follow the germline gene, possibly because of a read error. The V call is TRBV25-1, the J call TRBJ2-2; 7 bases align to TRBD2. The CDR3 has 16 amino acids. In germline, CDR1 is MGHDK, CDR2 SYGVNS. The CDR3 nucleotides are TGTGCCAGCCGTGAAGAGGGCGGGGGAGACACCGGGGAGCTGTTTTTT. Its protein product is CASREEGGGDTGELFF.

The chain combines TRBV3-1 (or the pseudogene TRBV3-2) with TRBJ1-2; 7 nucleotides match TRBD1. The CDR3 has 14 amino acids. Germline loops: CDR1 LGHDT, CDR2 YNNKEL (reference sequence). V lost 2 bases to trimming and J lost 3 bases; unmatched junction nucleotides: 3. The CDR3 protein is CASSQTTGDYGYTF. CDR3 coding DNA: TGTGCCAGCAGCCAAACCACAGGGGACTATGGCTACACCTTC.

V gene TRBV6-2 or TRBV6-3 combines with J gene TRBJ1-2; 9 nucleotides line up with TRBD1. V shed 5 bases and J 4 bases; nucleotides not matched to a gene: 8. The CDR3 length is 15 residues. The germline V gene encodes CDR1 MNHEY and CDR2 SVGEGT. The CDR3 nucleotides are TGTGCCAGCAGTCTACTTAGGGACAGGGCCTATGGCTACACCTTC. Its translation is CASSLLRDRAYGYTF.

This chain joins TRBV12-3 or TRBV12-4 and TRBJ1-2; tentatively, D is TRBD1 (5 bases). The CDR3 is made up of 13 amino acids. V was pared by 5 bases and J by 4 bases, with 11 bases between. The CDR3 reads CASSHDSLYGYTF. CDR3 bases: TGTGCCAGCAGTCATGACAGCCTCTATGGCTACACCTTC.

The V call is TRBV4-1, the J call TRBJ2-7, with 8 bases that match TRBD1. CDR3 length equals 16 residues. CDR1 is MGHRA and CDR2 is YSYEKL in the germline V gene. V was clipped by 3 bases and J by 9 bases; unmatched bases: 16. The CDR3 bases are TGCGCCAGCAGCCAGAGGACAGGGTACAATGGGGCGGGGCAGTACTTC. Protein sequence: CASSQRTGYNGAGQYF.

This chain links TRBV2 with TRBJ1-3; D ambiguous. Trimming cost V 3 bases and J 7 bases, with 10 bases left between them. Germline-derived CDR1 and CDR2 are SNHLY and FYNNEI. The CDR3 has 13 amino acids. The CDR3 DNA reads TGTGCCAGCAGTGATGCCTTGGAGAACACCATATATTTT. Protein product: CASSDALENTIYF.

The chain links TRBV10-2 to TRBJ1-3, with D unresolved. This CDR3 is built from 13 residues. Per germline, CDR1 WSHSY and CDR2 SAAADI. Trimming took 3 bases from V and 2 from J, leaving 5 bases between them. The DNA for the CDR3 is TGCGCCAGCAGTGATACTCCTGGAAACACCATATATTTT. Amino acid sequence: CASSDTPGNTIYF.

The chain has TRBV11-1 and TRBJ2-5; D may be TRBD2 (7 bases). Germline V gene data show CDR1 as SGHAT and CDR2 as FQDESV (reference sequence). Trimming took 7 bases from V and 4 from J, leaving 13 bases between them. The CDR3 runs to 13 residues. The chain's CDR3 is CASTRGGGETQYF. The DNA of the CDR3 is TGTGCCAGCACTCGAGGGGGGGGAGAGACCCAGTACTTC.

This clone was detected only once. V gene TRBV21-1 combines with J gene TRBJ2-7; the table names TRBD1, a call not compared with the DNA. TRBV21-1 is assigned pseudogene status. The CDR3 runs to 16 residues. CDR3 DNA: TGTGCCAGCAGCATAAACAGGGGTGGCGTAAACTACGAGCAGTACTTC. Translating it yields CASSINRGGVNYEQYF.

As regards this clone: The sample carries other DNA sequences with the same CDR3. The V gene is TRBV10-3, the J gene TRBJ1-4, with TRBD1 matching 10 bases. The germline CDR1 and CDR2 sequences are ENHRY and SYGVKD. After removal of 4 bases from V and 8 bases from J, the junction contained 4 bases not matched to a gene. The CDR3 loop spans 14 amino acids. This CDR3 is CAISGDRGGEKLFF. CDR3 sequence (DNA): TGTGCCATCAGTGGGGACAGGGGAGGCGAAAAACTGTTTTTT.

This chain connects TRBV12-5 to TRBJ2-7, with 8 nucleotides matching TRBD1. CDR1 is LGHNT, CDR2 FRNRAP, per germline. V shed 5 bases and J 0 bases; nucleotides not matched to a gene: 6. CDR3 size: 15 residues. CDR3 DNA sequence: TGTGCTAGTGGTCCTGACAGGGGAAGCTCCTACGAGCAGTACTTC. This translates into CASGPDRGSSYEQYF.

This sequence joins TRBV7-9 and TRBJ2-2; TRBD1 matches 8 bases. This CDR3 region has 14 residues. Germline trimming cut 2 bases from V and 7 bases from J; bases unmatched to any gene: 3. Germline loops: CDR1 SEHNR, CDR2 FQNEAQ (reference sequence). CDR3 amino acids: CASSLNRGSGELFF. CDR3 coding DNA: TGTGCCAGCAGCTTAAACAGGGGGAGCGGGGAGCTGTTTTTT.

J is TRBJ2-3 and V is TRBV19; tentatively, D is TRBD2 (6 bases). This CDR3 comprises 15 residues. CDR1 and CDR2 (germline): LNHDA, SQIVND (reference sequence). Trimming removed 6 bases at V and 2 bases at J, with 15 bases between. The CDR3 region has the DNA TGTGCCAGTAGACCGAATGGGGGGTTCACAGATACGCAGTATTTT. Encoded protein: CASRPNGGFTDTQYF.

The chain links TRBV7-8 to TRBJ1-2, with D perhaps TRBD1 (6 bases). The CDR3 spans 15 residues. V was trimmed by 4 bases and J by 8 bases, leaving 20 bases between them. Germline V gene sequence: CDR1 SGHVS, CDR2 FQNEAQ. CDR3: CASSSKSRGNGGYTF. The DNA of the CDR3 is TGTGCCAGCAGCTCAAAATCGAGGGGGAACGGCGGCTACACCTTC.

The CDR3 reads CASSERTPRNQPQHF. The DNA for the CDR3 is TGTGCCAGCAGTGAAAGGACTCCCCGCAATCAGCCCCAGCATTTT. The chain joins TRBV2 to TRBJ1-5; D is undetermined. Trimming left V 2 bases short and J 2 bases short, with 10 bases between. CDR1 and CDR2 from the germline V gene are SNHLY and FYNNEI. The CDR3 has 15 amino acids.

This chain links TRBV28 with TRBJ1-1, with D possibly TRBD1 on 5 matching bases. Germline CDR1 is MDHEN and CDR2 is SYDVKM. V shed 8 bases and J shed 6 bases, with 13 bases lying between them. This CDR3 comprises 12 residues. CDR3 nucleotide sequence: TGTGCCAGCGGACCAGGGTCCCCTGAAGCTTTCTTT. This sequence encodes CASGPGSPEAFF.

This clone has just one count. The chain joins TRBV30 to TRBJ1-3; D not certain. Deletions cut 0 bases from V and 4 bases from J, with 10 bases between. Germline CDR1 and CDR2: GTSNPN and SVGIG (reference sequence). The CDR3 sequence is 14 residues long. The CDR3 region is CAWSVRGAGNTIYF. CDR3 DNA: TGTGCCTGGAGTGTACGGGGTGCGGGAAACACCATATATTTT.

This chain links TRBV19 with TRBJ1-1; D unclear. CDR1 LNHDA and CDR2 SQIVND come from the germline V gene (reference sequence). V lost 7 bases and J 7 bases, leaving 19 bases between the germline ends. CDR3 size: 14 residues. As DNA, the CDR3 is TGTGCCAGTAACATCGACTCGTCCAGCATTGAAGCTTTCTTT. Translation: CASNIDSSSIEAFF.

The chain carries TRBV6-1 and TRBJ2-3, with 8 bases fitting TRBD2. The CDR3 length is 16 residues. Germline assignment: CDR1 MNHNS and CDR2 SASEGT. The trim removed 0 bases at V and 4 bases at J, leaving 6 bases unmatched. CDR3 region: CASSEAIGGAPDTQYF. DNA of the CDR3: TGTGCCAGCAGTGAAGCGATCGGGGGGGCCCCAGATACGCAGTATTTT.

The CDR3 nucleotides read TGTGCCAGCAGTGGCTTGATACTTTCAGATACGCAGTATTTT. It specifies CASSGLILSDTQYF. The chain uses TRBV2 and TRBJ2-3, with D hard to call. Trimming shortened V by 4 bases and J by 4 bases, and 12 bases separated the two germline ends. Germline V CDR1 and CDR2: SNHLY, FYNNEI. This CDR3 comprises 14 residues. The entire variable domain, with the rest obtained from reference TRBV2 and TRBJ2-3, is as follows: EPEVTQTPSHQVTQMGQEVILRCVPISNHLYFYWYRQILGQKVEFLVSFYNNEISEKSEIFDDQFSVERPDGSNFTLKIRSTKLEDSAMYFCASSGLILSDTQYFGPGTRLTVL.

As DNA, the CDR3 is TGTGCCAGCAGCTTATCAGGCGGGGGGGTGGAGACCCAGTACTTC. It specifies CASSLSGGGVETQYF. The rearrangement joins TRBV7-9 to TRBJ2-5; 9 bases match TRBD2. The CDR3 is 15 amino acids. With V trimmed by 2 bases and J by 5 bases, 6 bases remained unmatched. The germline V gene has CDR1 SEHNR and CDR2 FQNEAQ (reference sequence). The full variable domain, rest sourced from reference TRBV7-9 and TRBJ2-5, is DTGVSQNPRHKITKRGQNVTFRCDPISEHNRLYWYRQTLGQGPEFLTYFQNEAQLEKSRLLSDRFSAERPKGSFSTLEIQRTEQGDSAMYLCASSLSGGGVETQYFGPGTRLLVL.

The chain is built from TRBV6-5 and TRBJ2-1, with D tentatively TRBD1 (5 bases). CDR1 and CDR2 from the germline V gene are MNHEY and SVGAGI. The CDR3 loop spans 15 amino acids. Trimming cost V 4 bases and J 0 bases, with 10 bases left between them. The CDR3 DNA follows: TGTGCCAGCAGTTCGACAGTTGACTCCTACAATGAGCAGTTCTTC. Protein: CASSSTVDSYNEQFF.

The CDR3 reads CATSDKDSTKGNQPQHF. The CDR3 DNA reads TGTGCCACCAGTGACAAAGACAGTACCAAGGGAAATCAGCCCCAGCATTTT. The chain joins TRBV24-1 to TRBJ1-5, with TRBD1 as a possible D gene (5 bases). Germline V lookup: CDR1 KGHDR, CDR2 SFDVKD. This CDR3 has 17 amino acids. Trimming removed 4 bases from V and 4 bases from J, with 19 bases in between.

V gene TRBV27 combines with J gene TRBJ2-7, with a tentative D call TRBD2 (5 bases). V was trimmed by 5 bases and J by 2 bases, leaving 13 bases between them. The CDR3 extends over 14 amino acids. Germline V gene data show CDR1 as MNHEY and CDR2 as SMNVEV (reference sequence). CDR3 sequence: CASSAGGRAYEQYF. Here the CDR3 DNA reads TGTGCCAGCAGTGCGGGCGGCAGAGCCTACGAGCAGTACTTC.

The V and J genes are TRBV5-1 and TRBJ1-2; 9 positions agree with TRBD1. CDR1 and CDR2 from the germline V gene are SGHRS and YFSETQ. The CDR3 covers 17 residues. Trimming cost V 4 bases and J 4 bases; bases outside gene matches: 14. The CDR3 nucleotides are TGCGCCAGCAGCGGCGGGACAGGGACGGTCAGCGTCTATGGCTACACCTTC. It encodes CASSGGTGTVSVYGYTF. The complete variable domain, with remaining parts taken from reference TRBV5-1 and TRBJ1-2, reads KAGVTQTPRYLIKTRGQQVTLSCSPISGHRSVSWYQQTPGQGLQFLFEYFSETQRNKGNFPGRFSGRQFSNSRSEMNVSTLELGDSALYLCASSGGTGTVSVYGYTFGSGTRLTVV.